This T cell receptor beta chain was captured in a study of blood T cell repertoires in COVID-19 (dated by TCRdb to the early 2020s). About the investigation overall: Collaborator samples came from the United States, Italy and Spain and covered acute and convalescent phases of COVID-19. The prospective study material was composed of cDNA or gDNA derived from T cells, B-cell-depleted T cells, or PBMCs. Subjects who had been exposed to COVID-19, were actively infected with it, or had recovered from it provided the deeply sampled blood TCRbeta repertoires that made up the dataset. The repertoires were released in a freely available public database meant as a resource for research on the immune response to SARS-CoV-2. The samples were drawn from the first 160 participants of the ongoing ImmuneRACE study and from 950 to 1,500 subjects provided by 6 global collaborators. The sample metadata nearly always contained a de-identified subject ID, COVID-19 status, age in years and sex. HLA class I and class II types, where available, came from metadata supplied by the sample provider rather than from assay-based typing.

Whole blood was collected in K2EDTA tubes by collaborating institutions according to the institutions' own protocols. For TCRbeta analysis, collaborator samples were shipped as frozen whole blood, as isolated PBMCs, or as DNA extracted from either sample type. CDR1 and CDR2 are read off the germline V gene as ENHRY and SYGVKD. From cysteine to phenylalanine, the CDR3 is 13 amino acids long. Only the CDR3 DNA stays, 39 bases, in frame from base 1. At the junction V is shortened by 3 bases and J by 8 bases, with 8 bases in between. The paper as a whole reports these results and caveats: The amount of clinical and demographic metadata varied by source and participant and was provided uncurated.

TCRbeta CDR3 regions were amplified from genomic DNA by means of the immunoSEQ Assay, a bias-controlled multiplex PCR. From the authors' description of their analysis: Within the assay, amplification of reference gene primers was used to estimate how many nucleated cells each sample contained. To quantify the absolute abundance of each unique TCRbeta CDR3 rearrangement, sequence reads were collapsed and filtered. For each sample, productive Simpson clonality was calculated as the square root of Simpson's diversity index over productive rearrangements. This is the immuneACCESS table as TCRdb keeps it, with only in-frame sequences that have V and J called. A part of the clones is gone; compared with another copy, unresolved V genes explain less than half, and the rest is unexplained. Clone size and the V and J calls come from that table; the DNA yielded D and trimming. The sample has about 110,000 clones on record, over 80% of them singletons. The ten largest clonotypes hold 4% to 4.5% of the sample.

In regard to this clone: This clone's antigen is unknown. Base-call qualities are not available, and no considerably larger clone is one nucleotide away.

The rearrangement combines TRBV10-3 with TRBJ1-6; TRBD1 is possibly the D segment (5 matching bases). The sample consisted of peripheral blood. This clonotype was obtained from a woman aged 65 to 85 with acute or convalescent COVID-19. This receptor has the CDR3 CAISDRADSPLHF. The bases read TGTGCCATCAGTGACAGGGCTGATTCACCCCTCCACTTT.